The rows below give T cell receptor beta chains drawn from one sample of a study of shared clonotypes between healthy human individuals. The assay was immunoSEQ multiplex PCR, and TCRdb's table has in-frame clones only and misses some. The sample has fewer than 1.6 million clones, around 98.5% seen once. Sequencing was performed on naive CD4+ T cells sorted from blood. These receptors all stem from a man aged 25 to 40 in good health. Both conserved end residues are part of each CDR3. Each record gives: V gene, CDR3 length, J gene, clone size, D gene, CDR3 protein, CDR3 DNA. The D gene is left open where the match is weak. Size is stated for part of the rows, as once, few or many counts, or as a class when the clone is expanded.

>TRBV6-5|15|TRBJ2-3|.|.
CASSTSSGPTDTQYF
TGTGCCAGTTCAACGAGTAGCGGACCCACAGATACGCAGTATTTT
>TRBV4-3|21|TRBJ2-5|.|TRBD2
CASSQGLWGRTSGRAGATQYF
TGCGCCAGCAGCCAAGGTCTTTGGGGGCGAACTAGCGGGAGGGCCGGAGCGACCCAGTACTTC
>TRBV7-9|14|TRBJ1-4|.|.
CASSPRSYNEKLFF
TGTGCCAGCAGCCCCCGGTCGTATAATGAAAAACTGTTTTTT
>TRBV29-1|12|TRBJ2-3|.|.
CSVLSGTDTQYF
TGCAGCGTCCTCTCCGGCACAGATACGCAGTATTTT
>TRBV2|14|TRBJ2-7|.|TRBD1
CASRLGQGHYEQYF
TGTGCCAGCAGGCTCGGACAGGGACACTACGAGCAGTACTTC
>TRBV2|14|TRBJ2-7|once|.
CATKGPTTSYEQYF
TGTGCCACAAAGGGGCCTACCACCTCCTACGAGCAGTACTTC
>TRBV5-4|12|TRBJ2-5|.|.
CAPGQLGETQYF
TGTGCCCCTGGTCAACTGGGGGAGACCCAGTACTTC
>TRBV25-1|13|TRBJ1-5|.|.
CASSVGPAGPQHF
TGTGCCAGCAGTGTCGGGCCCGCGGGGCCCCAGCATTTT
>TRBV28|15|TRBJ1-4|.|.
CASSLYGGAVEKLFF
TGTGCCAGCAGTTTATATGGGGGGGCAGTTGAAAAACTGTTTTTT
>TRBV4-2|14|TRBJ2-7|.|TRBD1
CASSHERQGSEQYF
TGTGCCAGCAGCCACGAAAGACAGGGTTCCGAGCAGTACTTC
>TRBV11-1|16|TRBJ1-1|.|.
CASSAGGRTPNTEAFF
TGTGCCAGCAGCGCGGGGGGACGGACCCCGAACACTGAAGCTTTCTTT
>TRBV7-2|13|TRBJ1-5|.|TRBD1
CASAGDRDQPQHF
TGTGCCAGCGCCGGGGACAGGGACCAGCCCCAGCATTTT
>TRBV18|15|TRBJ1-5|.|TRBD1
CASSSGGTGNQPQHF
TGTGCCAGCTCAAGCGGGGGGACAGGGAATCAGCCCCAGCATTTT